The 5 T cell receptor beta chains reported below all come from one sample, sequenced in a study of Graves' ophthalmopathy and Graves' hyperthyroidism. RNA served as the template for amplifying TCR beta CDR3 regions. The workflow started with a first-round RT-PCR run with HTBI primers and then moved on to a second-round multiplex PCR. TCRdb re-called the multiplex PCR reads through MiXCR, storing one row per CDR3 protein. The sample lists around 1,200,000 distinct CDR3 sequences, 36% occurring once. Sequencing was carried out using peripheral blood or thyroid tissue (not recorded which). The receptor set was obtained from an adult man with Graves' hyperthyroidism.

This clonotype was recorded a few times. The DNA for the CDR3 is TGTGCCAGCAGCGGAGGACAGGGGGTCTACGAGCAGTACTTC. Its translation is CASSGGQGVYEQYF. The chain couples TRBV9 to TRBJ2-7; the match to TRBD1 covers 10 bases. Trimming at V came to 3 bases and at J to 3 bases, leaving 3 bases not matched to a gene. The V gene's germline CDR1 is SGDLS and CDR2 YYNGEE. This CDR3 contains 14 residues.

This clonotype has more than one count but fewer than ten. The rearrangement links TRBV9 to TRBJ1-3, with D tentatively TRBD1 (6 bases). This CDR3 spans 15 amino acids. Per the germline V gene, CDR1 is SGDLS and CDR2 is YYNGEE. Trimming shortened V by 7 bases and J by 0 bases, and 14 bases separated the two germline ends. CDR3 coding DNA: TGTGCCAGCGCGGCGGACAGCTCCTCTGGAAACACCATATATTTT. Its protein product is CASAADSSSGNTIYF.

Concerning this clonotype: The conserved phenylalanine or tryptophan is not found at the CDR3 terminus, so this likely reflects a read error. The DNA is omitted, as the CDR3 cannot be located on it reliably, and the CDR3 follows TCRdb's listing. The chain is built from TRBV29-1 and TRBJ2-5; the table calls TRBD1, which could not be checked here. Germline CDR1 SQVTM, CDR2 ANQGSEA. The CDR3 is 14 amino acids long, termini counted. The chain's CDR3 is CSAGGARYGYTFGS.

There are many counts of this clonotype. V and J are TRBV7-8 and TRBJ1-3; D possibly corresponds to TRBD1 (5 bases). The germline gives CDR1 SGHVS, CDR2 FQNEAQ. The ends were cut back, 5 bases at V and 0 bases at J, with 20 bases in the middle. The CDR3 has 18 amino acids. As DNA, the CDR3 is TGTGCCAGCAGCATTATGCCACTATCAGGGAGCTCTGGAAACACCATATATTTT. It encodes CASSIMPLSGSSGNTIYF.

This clonotype has a handful of counts. The chain has TRBV12-3 or TRBV12-4 and TRBJ1-5; D gene uncertain. CDR3 length equals 15 residues. V lost 0 bases and J lost 4, with 10 bases in between. This CDR3 reads CASSLAGRENQPQHF. DNA of the CDR3: TGTGCCAGCAGTTTAGCCGGGAGGGAAAATCAGCCCCAGCATTTT.